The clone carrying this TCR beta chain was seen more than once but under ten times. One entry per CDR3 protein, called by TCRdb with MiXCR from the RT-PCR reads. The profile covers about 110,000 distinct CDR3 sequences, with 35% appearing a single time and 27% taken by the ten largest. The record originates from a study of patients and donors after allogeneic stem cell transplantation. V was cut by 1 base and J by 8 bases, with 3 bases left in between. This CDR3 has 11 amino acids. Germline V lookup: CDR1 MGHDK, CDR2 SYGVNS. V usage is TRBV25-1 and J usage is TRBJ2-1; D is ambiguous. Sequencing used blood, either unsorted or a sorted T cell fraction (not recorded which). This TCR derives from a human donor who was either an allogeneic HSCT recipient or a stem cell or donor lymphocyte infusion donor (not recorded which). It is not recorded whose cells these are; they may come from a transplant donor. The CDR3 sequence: CASSEFYEQFF. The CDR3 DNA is TGTGCCAGCAGTGAATTCTATGAGCAGTTCTTC.